Below are 9 T cell receptor beta chains sequenced from a single sample in a study of T cells in localized non-small cell lung cancer. The method was immunoSEQ multiplex PCR; TCRdb's version includes in-frame clones alone and lacks a portion of them. The sample has some 24,000 clones, roughly 90% seen once. Sample: peripheral blood, taken before any cancer treatment. Receptors were obtained from a man between 40 and 70 years old with stage III squamous cell lung carcinoma.

The V and J genes are TRBV30 and TRBJ1-2; a weak D match, TRBD1 (5 bases). The CDR3 totals 13 residues. Germline CDR1 reads GTSNPN; CDR2 reads SVGIG (reference sequence). Trimming removed 5 bases from V and 2 bases from J, with 12 bases in between. The CDR3 here is CAWELGGNYGYTF. The CDR3 DNA is TGTGCCTGGGAGTTGGGGGGAAACTATGGCTACACCTTC.

This chain uses TRBV6-1 with TRBJ1-6; unclear D gene. Looked up from germline, CDR1 is MNHNS and CDR2 is SASEGT. This CDR3 has 13 amino acids. The germline V and J ends were trimmed by 0 bases and 6 bases, with 3 bases remaining between them. For the CDR3, the DNA is TGTGCCAGCAGTGAAGCGGTTAATTCACCCCTCCACTTT. It translates to CASSEAVNSPLHF.

This clone was picked up one time. The gene calls are TRBV9 and TRBJ2-3; tentative D call: TRBD2 (5 bases). The CDR3 is made up of 13 amino acids. V was pared by 0 bases and J by 4 bases, with 6 bases between. Germline CDR1 SGDLS, CDR2 YYNGEE. The CDR3 sequence: CASSVGGADTQYF. CDR3 coding DNA: TGTGCCAGCAGCGTAGGGGGAGCAGATACGCAGTATTTT.

The V and J genes are TRBV10-3 and TRBJ1-5, with 8 positions matching TRBD1. Trimming cost V 4 bases and J 7 bases; bases outside gene matches: 3. Germline CDR1 ENHRY, CDR2 SYGVKD. This CDR3 is 13 amino acids long. CDR3 nucleotide sequence: TGTGCCATCAGTGGGACAGGGTGGCAGCCCCAGCATTTT. Protein product: CAISGTGWQPQHF.

The rearrangement links TRBV6-5 to TRBJ2-3; maybe TRBD2 (7 bases). The CDR3 runs 14 residues. Germline CDR1 is MNHEY and CDR2 is SVGAGI. V was pared by 6 bases and J by 4 bases, with 14 bases between. In nucleotides, the CDR3 is TGTGCCAGCAGGGTCGCGGGGGCCCCAGATACGCAGTATTTT. Translation gives CASRVAGAPDTQYF.

The V and J genes are TRBV5-8 and TRBJ1-6; D is ambiguous. Germline CDR1 SGHTS, CDR2 YDEGEE. This CDR3 has 14 amino acids. Trimming took 1 base from V and 7 from J, leaving 9 bases between them. CDR3 loop: CASSLIPENSPLHF. Here the CDR3 DNA reads TGTGCCAGCAGCTTGATTCCGGAAAATTCACCCCTCCACTTT.

The CDR3 loop reads CASSLGGPSSYEQYF. As DNA, the CDR3 is TGCGCCAGCAGCTTAGGGGGGCCGAGCTCCTACGAGCAGTACTTC. The gene calls are TRBV5-1 and TRBJ2-7; either TRBD1 or TRBD2 may supply D (6 bases each). Germline V gene lookup returns CDR1 SGHRS and CDR2 YFSETQ. V gave up 2 bases and J gave up 0 bases, with 12 bases separating them. This CDR3 spans 15 amino acids.

The chain is built from TRBV28 and TRBJ2-2; D is possibly TRBD1 (6 bases). Trimming stripped 5 bases from V and 10 bases from J, with 17 bases between. This CDR3 contains 14 residues. Germline CDR1 MDHEN, CDR2 SYDVKM. Here the CDR3 reads CASSPGTFAEELFF. Written as DNA, the CDR3 is TGTGCCAGCAGTCCCGGGACATTTGCTGAGGAGCTGTTTTTT.

The J gene is TRBJ1-3, the V gene TRBV5-5; TRBD1 aligns across 7 bases. The germline V gene encodes CDR1 SGHKS and CDR2 YYEKEE (reference sequence). V was clipped by 6 bases and J by 0 bases; unmatched bases: 6. The CDR3 is 15 residues long. The CDR3 sequence: CASTQGGTSGNTIYF. The CDR3 DNA reads as TGTGCCAGCACCCAGGGGGGTACCTCTGGAAACACCATATATTTT.